The clone carrying this T cell receptor beta chain was detected ten times or more. The sample originates from a study of T cell repertoires in cytomegalovirus infection. MiXCR, run by TCRdb on the reads, gives a single entry per CDR3 protein. The table has nearly 650,000 distinct CDR3 sequences, 24% seen once. The CDR3 loop spans 12 amino acids. CDR1 and CDR2 (germline): LGHNT, FRNRAP. Trimming shortened V by 10 bases and J by 6 bases, and 12 bases separated the two germline ends. The chain carries TRBV12-5 and TRBJ2-2; D may be TRBD1 or TRBD2 (5 bases each). The sample comprised CD8+ T cells from PBMCs. The sequence derives from a human donor in good health (CMV status not recorded). Some clones in this sample may be carry-over from other donors' samples. CDR3 coding DNA: TGTGCTATCCCCAGGGAGTCCGGGGAGCTGTTTTTT. Amino acid sequence: CAIPRESGELFF.